This T cell receptor beta chain was captured in a study of T cells after yellow fever vaccination. Study-wide points: Some clonotypes, a small share, were shared between CD4 and CD8 compartments.

The authors made TCR cDNA by 5'RACE template switching, adding a universal primer site and UMIs. TCRdb called the 5' RACE reads again in MiXCR, with one record for every CDR3 protein. The sample shows 450,000 to 650,000 distinct CDR3 sequences, roughly 13% of them seen only once. This clonotype has more than one count but fewer than ten. Its antigen is undetermined. Germline CDR1 and CDR2: SEHNR and FQNEAQ (reference sequence). The CDR3 sequence is 16 residues long. Trimming pared 1 base from V and 11 bases from J, leaving 24 bases between. The origin of this receptor is a man aged 30 to 39 who received the YFV17D yellow fever vaccine. The rearrangement links TRBV7-9 to TRBJ2-7, with D perhaps TRBD2 (6 bases). The source was PBMCs, collected on the day of the yellow fever booster vaccination. CDR3 DNA: TGTGCCAGCAGCTTAGTAAGCACTAGCCCACTCCCGGCGGAGTACTTC. It codes for CASSLVSTSPLPAEYF.